This T cell receptor (beta chain) was recovered during a study of cytomegalovirus exposure and HLA in healthy donors. Whole-study findings and limits: The authors later found most CMV-associated TCR beta chains appeared HLA-restricted.

The V and J ends lost 0 bases and 0 bases respectively, with 16 bases between them. This CDR3 contains 18 residues. Germline values: CDR1 MGHRA, CDR2 YSYEKL. About this clone itself: Its antigen is unknown.

The PCR was carried out with 60 Vbeta primers and 13 Jbeta primers. Profiled with immunoSEQ multiplex PCR; TCRdb holds only in-frame clones, not every one. Of over 100,000 clones listed, less than 80% are singletons. V usage is TRBV4-1 and J usage is TRBJ2-3; D perhaps matches TRBD1 (5 bases). The sequencing sample was made of PBMCs. This receptor was obtained from a man aged 50-60 years in good health and CMV-seropositive. The CDR3 is CASSQDPGAGPSTDTQYF. The CDR3 DNA sequence: TGCGCCAGCAGCCAAGATCCTGGGGCAGGCCCTAGCACAGATACGCAGTATTTT.